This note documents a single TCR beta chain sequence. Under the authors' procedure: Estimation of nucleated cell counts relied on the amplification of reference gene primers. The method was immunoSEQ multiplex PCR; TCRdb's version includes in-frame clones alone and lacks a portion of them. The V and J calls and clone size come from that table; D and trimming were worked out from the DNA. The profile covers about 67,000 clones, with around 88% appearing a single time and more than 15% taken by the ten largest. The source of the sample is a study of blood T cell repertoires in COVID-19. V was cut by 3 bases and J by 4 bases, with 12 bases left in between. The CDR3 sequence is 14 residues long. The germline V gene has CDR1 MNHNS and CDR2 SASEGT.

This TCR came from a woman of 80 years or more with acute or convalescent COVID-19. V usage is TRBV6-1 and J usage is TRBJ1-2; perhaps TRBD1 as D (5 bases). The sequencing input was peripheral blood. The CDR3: CASSESGPTYGYTF. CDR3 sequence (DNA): TGTGCCAGCAGTGAGTCAGGGCCAACCTATGGCTACACCTTC.